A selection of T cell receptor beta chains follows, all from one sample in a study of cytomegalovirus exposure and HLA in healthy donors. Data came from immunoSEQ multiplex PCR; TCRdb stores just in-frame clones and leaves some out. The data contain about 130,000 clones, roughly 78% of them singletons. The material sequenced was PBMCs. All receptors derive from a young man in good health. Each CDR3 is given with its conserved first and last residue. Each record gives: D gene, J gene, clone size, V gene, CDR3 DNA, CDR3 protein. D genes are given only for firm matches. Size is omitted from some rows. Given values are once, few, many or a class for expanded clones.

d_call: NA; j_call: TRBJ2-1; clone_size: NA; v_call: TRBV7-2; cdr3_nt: TGTGCCAGCAGCTCCCCTCCGAGCGAGCAGTTCTTC; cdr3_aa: CASSSPPSEQFF
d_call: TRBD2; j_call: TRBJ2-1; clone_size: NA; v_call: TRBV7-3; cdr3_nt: TGTGCCAGCAGCACCGGACTAGCGGGAGGGCGGGGAACCTACAATGAGCAGTTCTTC; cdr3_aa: CASSTGLAGGRGTYNEQFF
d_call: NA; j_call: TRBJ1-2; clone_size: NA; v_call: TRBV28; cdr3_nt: TGTGCCTCCGCGGGCAGGACGGTCTATGGCTACACCTTC; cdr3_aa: CASAGRTVYGYTF
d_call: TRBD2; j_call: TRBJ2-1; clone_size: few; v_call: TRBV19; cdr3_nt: TGTGCCAGTAGTATCGGACTAGCGGGAGGGCCTGCGTCTGCCAATGAGCAGTTCTTC; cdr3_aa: CASSIGLAGGPASANEQFF
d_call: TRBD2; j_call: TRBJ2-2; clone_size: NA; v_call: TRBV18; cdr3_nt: TGTGCCAGCTCACCAAGAACAGTAGGGACTAGCGGAGGCACCGGGGAGCTGTTTTTT; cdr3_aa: CASSPRTVGTSGGTGELFF
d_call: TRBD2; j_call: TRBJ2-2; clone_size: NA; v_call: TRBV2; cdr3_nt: TGTGCCAGCAGGAGGACTAGCGGGAGGTTTGCCGGGGAGCTGTTTTTT; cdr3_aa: CASRRTSGRFAGELFF
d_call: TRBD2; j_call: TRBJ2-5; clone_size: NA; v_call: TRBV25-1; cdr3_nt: TGTGCCAGCAGTGGCCGCTCAAGACTAGCAGGGGAGACCCAGTACTTC; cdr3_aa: CASSGRSRLAGETQYF
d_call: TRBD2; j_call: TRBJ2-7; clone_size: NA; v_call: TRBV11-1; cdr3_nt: TGTGCCAGCAGCTCCGAGGGAGCGGGAGACTCCTACGAGCAGTACTTC; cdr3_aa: CASSSEGAGDSYEQYF
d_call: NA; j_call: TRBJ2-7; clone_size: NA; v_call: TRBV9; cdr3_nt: TGTGCCAGCAGTCTGGCGGGCTCCTCCTACGAGCAGTACTTC; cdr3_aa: CASSLAGSSYEQYF
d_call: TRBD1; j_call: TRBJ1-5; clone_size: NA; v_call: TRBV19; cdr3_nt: TGTGCCAGTAGTCCGCCGGGACAGCCTAATCAGCCCCAGCATTTT; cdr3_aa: CASSPPGQPNQPQHF
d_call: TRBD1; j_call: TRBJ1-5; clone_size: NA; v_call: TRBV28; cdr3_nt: TGTGCCAGCAGGCCTTGGACAGGGCGTGATAGCAATCAGCCCCAGCATTTT; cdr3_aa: CASRPWTGRDSNQPQHF
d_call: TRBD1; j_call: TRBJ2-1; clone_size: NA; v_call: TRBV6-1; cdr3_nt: TGTGCCAGGTGGGGACAGGGGGGAGTTGAGCAGTTCTTC; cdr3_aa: CARWGQGGVEQFF
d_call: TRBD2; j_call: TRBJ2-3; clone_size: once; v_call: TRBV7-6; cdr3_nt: TGTGCCAGCAGCTTTTCTAGCGGGAAGAGGGATACGCAGTATTTT; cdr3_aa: CASSFSSGKRDTQYF
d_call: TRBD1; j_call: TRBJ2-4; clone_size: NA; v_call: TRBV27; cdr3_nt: TGTGCCAGCAGTAACCGGGACAGGGGGCTCGCCAAAAACATTCAGTACTTC; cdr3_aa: CASSNRDRGLAKNIQYF
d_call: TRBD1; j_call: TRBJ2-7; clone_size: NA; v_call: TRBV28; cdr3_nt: TGTGCCAGCAGTTTGATATCGGGTACAGGGGCCTCCTACGAGCAGTACTTC; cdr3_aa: CASSLISGTGASYEQYF
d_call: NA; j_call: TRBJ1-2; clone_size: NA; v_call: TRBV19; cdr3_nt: TGTGCCAGTACCCCACAGGGTTGGTATGGCTACACCTTC; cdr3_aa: CASTPQGWYGYTF
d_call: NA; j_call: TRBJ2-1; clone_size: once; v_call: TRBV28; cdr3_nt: TGTGCCAGCAGTTTTAGCGGTGAGTGGGATGAGCAGTTCTTC; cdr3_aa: CASSFSGEWDEQFF
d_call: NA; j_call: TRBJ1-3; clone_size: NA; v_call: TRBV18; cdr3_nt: TGTGCCAGCTCTCCTCCGGGCCGGGGGGACGGAAACACCATATATTTT; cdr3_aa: CASSPPGRGDGNTIYF
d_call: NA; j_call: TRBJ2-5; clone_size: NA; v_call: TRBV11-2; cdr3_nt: TGTGCCAGCAGCTTAAGGCGGACAGATCAAGAGACCCAGTACTTC; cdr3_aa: CASSLRRTDQETQYF
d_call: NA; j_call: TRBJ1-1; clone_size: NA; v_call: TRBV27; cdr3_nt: TGTGCCAGCCGAGCTGTCGGGACACTTTACACTGAAGCTTTCTTT; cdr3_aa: CASRAVGTLYTEAFF
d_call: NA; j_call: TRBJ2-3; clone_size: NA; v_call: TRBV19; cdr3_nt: TGTGCCAGTAGTATCCTCCCGGGAGGGACAGACACAGATACGCAGTATTTT; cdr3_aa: CASSILPGGTDTDTQYF
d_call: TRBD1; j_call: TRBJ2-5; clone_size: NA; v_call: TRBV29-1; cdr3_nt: TGCAGCGTTGTCCGACAGGGTCAAGAGACCCAGTACTTC; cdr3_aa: CSVVRQGQETQYF
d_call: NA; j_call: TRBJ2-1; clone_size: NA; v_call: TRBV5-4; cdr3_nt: TGTGCCAGCACAGGGCTCCTCAGGGATGAGCAGTTCTTC; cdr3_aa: CASTGLLRDEQFF
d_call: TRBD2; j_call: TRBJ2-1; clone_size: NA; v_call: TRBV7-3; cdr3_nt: TGTGCCAGCAGCTTGGGACTATTGGGTGAGCAGTTCTTC; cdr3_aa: CASSLGLLGEQFF
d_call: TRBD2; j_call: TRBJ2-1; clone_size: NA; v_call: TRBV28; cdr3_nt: TGTGCCAGCAGTCCCAGCGGGAGGGCCAATAATGAGCAGTTCTTC; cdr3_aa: CASSPSGRANNEQFF
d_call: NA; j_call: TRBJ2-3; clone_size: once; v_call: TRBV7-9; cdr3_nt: TGTGCCAGCAACTACAGGGAATGGACGGATACGCAGTATTTT; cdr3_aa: CASNYREWTDTQYF
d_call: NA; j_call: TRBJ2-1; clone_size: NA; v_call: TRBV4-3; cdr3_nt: TGCGCCAGCAGCCAGCAGCAGGGTTGGGGCAATGAGCAGTTCTTC; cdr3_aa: CASSQQQGWGNEQFF